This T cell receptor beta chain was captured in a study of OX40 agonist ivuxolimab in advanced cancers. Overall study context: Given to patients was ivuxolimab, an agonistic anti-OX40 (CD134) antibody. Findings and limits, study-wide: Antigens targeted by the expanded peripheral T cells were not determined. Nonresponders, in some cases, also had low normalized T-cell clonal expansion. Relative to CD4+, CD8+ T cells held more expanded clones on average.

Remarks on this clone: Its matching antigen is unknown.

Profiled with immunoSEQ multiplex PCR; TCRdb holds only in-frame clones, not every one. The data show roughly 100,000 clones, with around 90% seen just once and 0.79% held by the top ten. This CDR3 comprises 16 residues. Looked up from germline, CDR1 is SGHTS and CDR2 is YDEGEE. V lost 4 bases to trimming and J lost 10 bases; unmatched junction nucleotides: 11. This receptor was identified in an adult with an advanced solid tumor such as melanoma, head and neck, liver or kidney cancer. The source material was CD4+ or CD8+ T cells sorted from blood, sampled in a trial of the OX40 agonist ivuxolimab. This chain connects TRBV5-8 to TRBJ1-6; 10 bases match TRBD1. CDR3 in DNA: TGTGCCAGCAGCAGAATGACAGGGGGCGAAAGCTCACCCCTCCACTTT. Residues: CASSRMTGGESSPLHF.